Each of the 14 T cell receptor beta chains below was sequenced from the same sample in a study of breast tumors, draining lymph nodes, adjacent tissues. Samples came from axillary lymph nodes draining the breast cancer. Via MiXCR, TCRdb re-called the multiplex PCR reads, giving one row per CDR3 protein. The sample consists of around 120,000 distinct CDR3 sequences, 20% of them appearing once. The source material was axillary lymph node tissue. Receptors originate from a female donor with breast cancer. Some clones in this sample may be carry-over from other donors' samples.

The rearrangement uses TRBV20-1 and TRBJ1-1, with a weak D call TRBD1 (6 bases). Germline V lookup: CDR1 DFQATT, CDR2 SNEGSKA (reference sequence). The CDR3 totals 16 residues. V lost 0 bases and J lost 6, with 20 bases in between. Here the CDR3 reads CSARDGGGTQGSEAFF. The CDR3 DNA follows: TGCAGTGCTAGAGATGGGGGGGGAACACAGGGCTCTGAAGCTTTCTTT.

Note on this clonotype: Since a much larger clone is just one base distant, this may be a read error. The CDR3 nucleotides read TGTGCCCGCAGCCAAGGGGGCGGGGGTATTGTTGAGCAGTTCTTC. Translating it yields CARSQGGGGIVEQFF. V gene TRBV3-1 combines with J gene TRBJ2-1, with D tentatively TRBD1 or TRBD2 (7 bases each). This CDR3 comprises 15 residues. Per germline, CDR1 LGHDT and CDR2 YNNKEL (reference sequence).

With respect to this clonotype: This may arise from a read error, as a much more abundant clone is one base away. This rearrangement joins TRBV6-1 to TRBJ2-1, with a possible D match to TRBD2 (5 bases). The CDR3 has 13 residues. Germline CDR1 and CDR2: MNHNS and SASEGT. CDR3 residues: CASLYREYNGQFF. The CDR3 coding sequence is TGTGCCAGCCTTTATAGGGAGTACAATGGGCAGTTCTTC.

In this sample, this clonotype turned up a few times. The chain couples TRBV6-1 to TRBJ1-2; the D is unclear. CDR3 length equals 15 residues. Germline lookup yields CDR1 MNHNS and CDR2 SASEGT. V lost 1 base and J lost 8, with 17 bases in between. DNA for the CDR3: TGTGCCAGCAGTGAAGATCCGGGATTCTCTGGGGGCTACACCTTC. It yields the protein CASSEDPGFSGGYTF.

This clonotype was counted many times. The chain is built from TRBV19 and TRBJ1-5, with 8 bases fitting TRBD1. The trim removed 7 bases at V and 4 bases at J, leaving 6 bases unmatched. From germline, CDR1 is LNHDA and CDR2 SQIVND (reference sequence). The CDR3 runs to 14 residues. The CDR3 DNA reads as TGTGCCAGTACCTCACAGGGGGGAAATCAGCCCCAGCATTTT. Translation: CASTSQGGNQPQHF.

This clonotype was seen repeatedly, ten times or more. The V call is TRBV11-2, the J call TRBJ2-7; 8 bases are shared with TRBD2. Trimming cost V 5 bases and J 6 bases; bases outside gene matches: 12. The CDR3 covers 15 residues. Germline assignment: CDR1 SGHAT and CDR2 FQNNGV. Here the CDR3 DNA reads TGTGCCAGCAGCCCCCGGGGCGGGAGGTCTCGCGAGCAGTACTTC. Translated, it gives CASSPRGGRSREQYF.

This clonotype was counted at least ten times. This rearrangement joins TRBV5-5 to TRBJ2-7; perhaps TRBD1 as D (5 bases). CDR3 length: 16 amino acids. V gave up 3 bases and J gave up 0 bases, with 16 bases separating them. Germline V CDR1 and CDR2: SGHKS, YYEKEE (reference sequence). The CDR3 region is CASSSQPGIVSYEQYF. The CDR3 bases are TGTGCCAGCAGCTCCCAACCAGGGATAGTCTCCTACGAGCAGTACTTC.

Many counts were recorded for this clonotype. The junction shows a germline mismatch at one end, possibly a read error. The J gene is TRBJ2-3, the V gene TRBV7-7; 8 bases are a match to TRBD2. CDR1 is SSHAT and CDR2 is FNYEAQ in the germline V gene (reference sequence). CDR3 size: 15 residues. The CDR3 reads CASSPLAASTDTQYF. In DNA, the CDR3 is TGTGCTAGCAGCCCACTAGCGGCTAGCACAGATACGCAGTATTTT. The variable domain in full, with the rest retrieved from reference TRBV7-7 and TRBJ2-3, is GAGVSQSPRYKVTKRGQDVTLRCDPISSHATLYWYQQALGQGPEFLTYFNYEAQPDKSGLPSDRFSAERPEGSISTLTIQRTEQRDSAMYRCASSPLAASTDTQYFGPGTRLTVL.

This clonotype has a count of ten or more. CDR3 in amino acids: CASSLRGTGHEQYF. Written as DNA, the CDR3 is TGTGCCAGCAGCTTGAGGGGGACAGGACACGAGCAGTACTTC. The rearrangement joins TRBV7-3 to TRBJ2-7; 8 nucleotides align to TRBD1. V lost 3 bases, J lost 5 bases, and 6 bases stayed unmatched. This CDR3 has 14 residues. CDR1 SGHTA and CDR2 FQGTGA come from the germline V gene.

At least ten counts were recorded for this clonotype. V and J are TRBV7-9 and TRBJ2-3, with TRBD2 identical over 12 bases. Germline loops: CDR1 SEHNR, CDR2 FQNEAQ (reference sequence). V dropped 5 bases and J dropped 7; count of bases not matched to a gene: 4. The CDR3 totals 14 residues. The CDR3 coding sequence is TGTGCCAGCAGCAGGCTAGCGGGGGGGTATACGCAGTATTTT. The encoded protein is CASSRLAGGYTQYF.

This clonotype was recorded many times. This chain connects TRBV10-1 to TRBJ2-7; D tentatively fits TRBD1 or TRBD2 (6 bases each). This CDR3 has 14 amino acids. Trimming cost V 0 bases and J 7 bases, with 13 bases left between them. Germline CDR1 WNHNN, CDR2 SYGVQD (reference sequence). CDR3: CASSESPGAREQYF. CDR3 DNA: TGCGCCAGCAGTGAGTCCCCGGGGGCGCGAGAGCAGTACTTC.

In its sample, this clonotype was seen many times. The rearrangement joins TRBV5-1 to TRBJ2-3, with TRBD2 identical over 9 bases. The CDR3 length is 17 residues. Germline CDR1 SGHRS, CDR2 YFSETQ. The V gene end was trimmed by 0 bases and the J gene end by 3 bases; junction bases not matched to a gene: 8. The CDR3 DNA is TGCGCCAGCAGCTTGGTTGCGGGAGGGCCGGGGACAGATACGCAGTATTTT. Translating gives CASSLVAGGPGTDTQYF.

This clonotype was counted at least ten times. The chain uses TRBV5-1 and TRBJ2-1; possible D gene TRBD1, 6 bases. From germline, CDR1 is SGHRS and CDR2 YFSETQ. CDR3 length: 13 amino acids. Trimming left V 4 bases short and J 3 bases short, with 8 bases between. The CDR3 region is CASSPQGYNEQFF. DNA of the CDR3: TGCGCCAGCAGCCCACAGGGCTACAATGAGCAGTTCTTC.

This clonotype was seen many times. V usage is TRBV5-1 and J usage is TRBJ2-5; 14 nucleotides match TRBD2. The J segment lost 5 bases and the V segment lost 3 bases, leaving 6 bases of the junction unmatched. The CDR3 runs to 16 residues. Germline V gives CDR1 SGHRS, CDR2 YFSETQ. The CDR3 is CASSSGLAGGSETQYF. Here the CDR3 DNA reads TGCGCCAGCAGCTCTGGACTAGCGGGGGGTTCCGAGACCCAGTACTTC.